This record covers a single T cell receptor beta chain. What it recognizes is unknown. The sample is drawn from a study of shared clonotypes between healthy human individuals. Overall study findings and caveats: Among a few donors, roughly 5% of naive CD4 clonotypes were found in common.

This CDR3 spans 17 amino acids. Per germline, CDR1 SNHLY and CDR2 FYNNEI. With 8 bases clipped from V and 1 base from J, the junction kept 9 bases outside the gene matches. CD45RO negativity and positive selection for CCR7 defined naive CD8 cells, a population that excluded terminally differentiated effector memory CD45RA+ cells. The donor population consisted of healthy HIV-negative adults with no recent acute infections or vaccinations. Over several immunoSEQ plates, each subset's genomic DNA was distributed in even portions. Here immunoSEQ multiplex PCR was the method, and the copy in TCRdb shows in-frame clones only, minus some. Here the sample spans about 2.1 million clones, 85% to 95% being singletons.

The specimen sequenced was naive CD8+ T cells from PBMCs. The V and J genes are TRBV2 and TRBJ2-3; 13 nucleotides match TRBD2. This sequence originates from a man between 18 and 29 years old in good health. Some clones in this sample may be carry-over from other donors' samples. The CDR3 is CASVQRLAGGGTDTQYF. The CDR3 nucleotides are TGTGCCAGCGTCCAACGACTAGCGGGAGGTGGCACAGATACGCAGTATTTT.